The TCR beta chain under discussion was sequenced for a study of blood T cell repertoires in COVID-19. Libraries were prepared by immunoSEQ multiplex PCR; TCRdb keeps only in-frame clonotypes and omits some of them. The sample lists 150,000 or so clones, 75% to 90% occurring once. V trimming: 3 bases; J trimming: 0 bases; junction bases outside the gene matches: 11. The length of the CDR3 is 18 residues. CDR1 is MNHEY, CDR2 SMNVEV, per germline (reference sequence). Sequences were obtained from peripheral blood. This clonotype originated in a woman between 35 and 50 years old with acute or convalescent COVID-19. This chain connects TRBV27 to TRBJ1-1, with 9 bases aligning to TRBD1. The CDR3 here is CASSFWVGTGNLNTEAFF. The CDR3 DNA sequence: TGTGCCAGCAGTTTCTGGGTCGGGACAGGGAATTTGAACACTGAAGCTTTCTTT.